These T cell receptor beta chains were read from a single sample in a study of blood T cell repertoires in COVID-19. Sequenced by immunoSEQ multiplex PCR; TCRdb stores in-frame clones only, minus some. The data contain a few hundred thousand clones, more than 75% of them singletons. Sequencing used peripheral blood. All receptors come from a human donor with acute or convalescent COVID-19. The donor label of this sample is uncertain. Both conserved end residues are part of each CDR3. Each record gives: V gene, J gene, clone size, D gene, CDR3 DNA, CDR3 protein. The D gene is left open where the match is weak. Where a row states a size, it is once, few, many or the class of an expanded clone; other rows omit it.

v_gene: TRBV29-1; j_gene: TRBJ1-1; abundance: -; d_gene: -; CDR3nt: TGCAGCGTTATACAGCAGAACACTGAAGCTTTCTTT; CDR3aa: CSVIQQNTEAFF
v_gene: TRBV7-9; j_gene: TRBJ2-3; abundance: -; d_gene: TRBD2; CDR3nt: TGTGCCAGCAGCTTAGCGGGGGGACTAGCGGGCACAGATACGCAGTATTTT; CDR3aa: CASSLAGGLAGTDTQYF
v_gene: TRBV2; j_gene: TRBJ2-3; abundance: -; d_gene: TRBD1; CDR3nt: TGTGCCAGCACAGGGGGCAATGCAGATACGCAGTATTTT; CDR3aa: CASTGGNADTQYF
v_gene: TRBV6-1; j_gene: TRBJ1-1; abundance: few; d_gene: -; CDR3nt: TGTGCCAGCAGTGAAGTGGGGAGACGGGCTGAAGCTTTCTTT; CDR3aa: CASSEVGRRAEAFF
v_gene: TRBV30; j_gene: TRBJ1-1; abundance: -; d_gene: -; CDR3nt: TGTGCCTGGGAACAGGTGCGTTCTGAAGCTTTCTTT; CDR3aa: CAWEQVRSEAFF
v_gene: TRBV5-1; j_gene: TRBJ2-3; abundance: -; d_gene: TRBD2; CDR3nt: TGCGCCAGCAGCTACAGGCCCCTGGGGGGGACAGATACGCAGTATTTT; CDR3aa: CASSYRPLGGTDTQYF
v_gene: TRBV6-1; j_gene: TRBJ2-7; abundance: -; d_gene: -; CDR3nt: TGTGCCAGCAGTGATCGCAGGGAATACGAGCAGTACTTC; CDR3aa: CASSDRREYEQYF
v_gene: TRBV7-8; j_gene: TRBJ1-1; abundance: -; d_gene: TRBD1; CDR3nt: TGTGCCAGCAGCTTGGGACAGGGGCTGAACACTGAAGCTTTCTTT; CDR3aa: CASSLGQGLNTEAFF
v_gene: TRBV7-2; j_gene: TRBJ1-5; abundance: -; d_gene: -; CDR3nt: TGTGCCAGCAGCTTGTCAGGGTATCAGCCCCAGCATTTT; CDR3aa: CASSLSGYQPQHF
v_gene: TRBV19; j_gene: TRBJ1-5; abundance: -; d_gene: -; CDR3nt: TGTGCCAGTGGGAGGGCTCGCAGCAATCAGCCCCAGCATTTT; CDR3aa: CASGRARSNQPQHF
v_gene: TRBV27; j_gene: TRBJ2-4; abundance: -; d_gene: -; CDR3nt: TGTGCCAGCAGTTTGGACAGTCGAAACATTCAGTACTTC; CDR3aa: CASSLDSRNIQYF
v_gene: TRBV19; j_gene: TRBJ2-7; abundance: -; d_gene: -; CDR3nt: TGTGCCAGTAGTTCCCGTGAAGTAGCCTACGAGCAGTACTTC; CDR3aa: CASSSREVAYEQYF
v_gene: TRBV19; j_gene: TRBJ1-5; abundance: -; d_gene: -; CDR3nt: TGTGCCAGTAGTACACCCCCGGGGGGCGGGAATCAGCCCCAGCATTTT; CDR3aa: CASSTPPGGGNQPQHF